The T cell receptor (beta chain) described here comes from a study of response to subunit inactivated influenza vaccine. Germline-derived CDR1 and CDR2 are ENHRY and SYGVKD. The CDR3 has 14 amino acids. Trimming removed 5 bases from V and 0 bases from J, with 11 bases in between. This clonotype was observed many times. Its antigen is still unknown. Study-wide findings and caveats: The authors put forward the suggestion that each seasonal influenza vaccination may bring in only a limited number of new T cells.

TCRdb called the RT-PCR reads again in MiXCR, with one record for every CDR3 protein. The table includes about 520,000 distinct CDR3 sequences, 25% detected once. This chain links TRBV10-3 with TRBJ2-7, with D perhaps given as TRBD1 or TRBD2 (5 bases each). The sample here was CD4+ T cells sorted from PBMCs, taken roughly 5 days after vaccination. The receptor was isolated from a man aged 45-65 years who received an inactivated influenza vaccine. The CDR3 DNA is TGTGCCATCAGTACCGGGACGGGCTCCTACGAGCAGTACTTC. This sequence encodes CAISTGTGSYEQYF.